These 31 T cell receptor beta chains came from one sample sequenced in a study of cytomegalovirus exposure and HLA in healthy donors. Produced via immunoSEQ multiplex PCR; TCRdb's table is partial and in-frame only. The data contain around 60,000 clones, around 92% of them singletons. The specimen sequenced was PBMCs. Source of these receptors: a woman younger than 30 in good health and CMV-seronegative.

The table lists this clone with a few counts. The chain uses TRBV21-1 and TRBJ2-7; the D call in the table, TRBD1, was not verified against the DNA. TRBV21-1 corresponds to a pseudogene. The CDR3 is 15 residues long. As DNA, the CDR3 is TGTGCCAGCAGCAAACAGGCCAGCCCGCCCCCAGAGCAGTACTTC. This encodes CASSKQASPPPEQYF.

The gene calls are TRBV7-8 and TRBJ1-1; the D is unclear. The CDR3 sequence is 13 residues long. V was shortened by 4 bases and J by 0 bases, with 6 bases between the two germline ends. Germline CDR1 and CDR2: SGHVS and FQNEAQ. The CDR3 loop reads CASSSGVNTEAFF. CDR3 sequence (DNA): TGTGCCAGCAGCTCCGGGGTGAACACTGAAGCTTTCTTT.

The chain uses TRBV4-1 and TRBJ1-1; 7 nucleotides line up with TRBD1. Germline V gene sequence: CDR1 MGHRA, CDR2 YSYEKL. V lost 4 bases, J lost 5 bases, and 13 bases stayed unmatched. The CDR3 sequence is 16 residues long. CDR3 coding DNA: TGCGCCAGCAGCCTCCAGGGGGTAGGTCTAGGGACTGAAGCTTTCTTT. Its protein is CASSLQGVGLGTEAFF.

The chain is built from TRBV6-1 and TRBJ1-4; 8 bases line up with TRBD1. The CDR3 totals 15 residues. Germline V gives CDR1 MNHNS, CDR2 SASEGT. Trimming removed 0 bases from V and 7 bases from J; junction bases left unmatched: 4. The CDR3: CASSEAGTGSEKLFF. CDR3 coding DNA: TGTGCCAGCAGTGAAGCGGGGACAGGAAGTGAAAAACTGTTTTTT.

The rearrangement links TRBV7-9 to TRBJ1-3, with TRBD1 as a possible D gene (5 bases). Germline CDR1 is SEHNR and CDR2 is FQNEAQ (reference sequence). V dropped 5 bases and J dropped 0 bases, with 14 bases sitting between them. This CDR3 is built from 16 residues. CDR3 protein: CASSRGSVYSGNTIYF. In DNA form, the CDR3 reads TGTGCCAGCAGCCGGGGGTCAGTCTACTCTGGAAACACCATATATTTT.

This rearrangement joins TRBV28 to TRBJ2-5; TRBD1 matches 7 bases. Per germline, CDR1 MDHEN and CDR2 SYDVKM. V dropped 6 bases and J dropped 4; count of bases not matched to a gene: 14. CDR3 length: 16 residues. CDR3: CASSQTGMFLGETQYF. CDR3 nucleotide sequence: TGTGCCAGCAGCCAGACAGGGATGTTCCTTGGAGAGACCCAGTACTTC.

CDR3 protein: CASSLDRPSSYNEQFF. The CDR3 DNA follows: TGCGCCAGCAGCTTGGACAGGCCCAGCTCCTACAATGAGCAGTTCTTC. The V call is TRBV5-1, the J call TRBJ2-1, with a weak D call TRBD1 (5 bases). CDR1 is SGHRS and CDR2 is YFSETQ in the germline V gene. The CDR3 sequence is 16 residues long. Trimming left V 0 bases short and J 0 bases short, with 10 bases between.

This clone is a singleton in its sample. The chain has TRBV7-8 and TRBJ1-1, with 7 bases fitting TRBD1. From germline, CDR1 is SGHVS and CDR2 FQNEAQ. Trimming removed 1 base from V and 4 bases from J; junction bases left unmatched: 3. This CDR3 region has 14 residues. CDR3 coding DNA: TGTGCCAGCAGCTTAGGAGACAGGGTCACTGAAGCTTTCTTT. Translating gives CASSLGDRVTEAFF.

This clone was detected a few times. V is TRBV5-1 and J is TRBJ1-1, with a tentative D call TRBD1 (6 bases). The CDR3 is 14 amino acids. Per germline, CDR1 SGHRS and CDR2 YFSETQ. Trimming took 4 bases from V and 0 from J, leaving 10 bases between them. The CDR3 nucleotides are TGCGCCAGCAGCCCCGGGACAATGAACACTGAAGCTTTCTTT. This codes for CASSPGTMNTEAFF.

The chain couples TRBV11-2 to TRBJ2-7; 14 positions match TRBD2. Germline V gene lookup returns CDR1 SGHAT and CDR2 FQNNGV. J gave up 4 bases and V 7 bases, and 3 bases lay outside the gene matches. The CDR3 runs 14 residues. The CDR3 loop reads CASNGLAGGYEQYF. CDR3 DNA: TGTGCCAGCAACGGACTAGCGGGAGGATACGAGCAGTACTTC. Looking up the rest from reference TRBV11-2 and TRBJ2-7 gives the full variable domain: EAGVAQSPRYKIIEKRQSVAFWCNPISGHATLYWYQQILGQGPKLLIQFQNNGVVDDSQLPKDRFSAERLKGVDSTLKIQPAKLEDSAVYLCASNGLAGGYEQYFGPGTRLTVT.

The chain recombines TRBV5-1 with TRBJ2-7; 10 bases match TRBD1. This CDR3 comprises 17 residues. CDR1 is SGHRS, CDR2 YFSETQ, per germline. The J segment lost 3 bases and the V segment lost 0 bases, leaving 9 bases of the junction unmatched. CDR3 in amino acids: CASSLASRDRGHYEQYF. The CDR3 DNA is TGCGCCAGCAGCTTGGCGAGCCGGGACAGGGGACACTACGAGCAGTACTTC.

This chain joins TRBV28 and TRBJ1-2, with no clear D. The CDR3 extends over 14 amino acids. V shed 1 base and J shed 7 bases, with 13 bases lying between them. Germline loops: CDR1 MDHEN, CDR2 SYDVKM. The CDR3 loop is CASSLLVTMPGYTF. The DNA of the CDR3 is TGTGCCAGCAGTTTATTGGTCACAATGCCTGGCTACACCTTC.

The rearrangement joins TRBV5-8 to TRBJ1-1; maybe TRBD1 (5 bases). The germline V gene encodes CDR1 SGHTS and CDR2 YDEGEE. The germline V and J ends were trimmed by 0 bases and 1 base, with 7 bases remaining between them. The CDR3 loop spans 14 amino acids. The CDR3 bases are TGTGCCAGCAGCTTGGAGACAGCGAACACTGAAGCTTTCTTT. Its translation: CASSLETANTEAFF.

The V call is TRBV20-1, the J call TRBJ1-2; D call uncertain. Germline assignment: CDR1 DFQATT and CDR2 SNEGSKA (reference sequence). V gave up 8 bases and J gave up 6 bases, with 10 bases separating them. The CDR3 totals 10 residues. As DNA, the CDR3 is TGCAGTCCGGGGATAGATGGCTACACCTTC. Translated, it gives CSPGIDGYTF.

This clone was picked up a small number of times. The CDR3 loop is CASSISGGARDTQYF. The CDR3 DNA reads TGTGCCAGCAGCATAAGCGGGGGGGCCAGAGATACGCAGTATTTT. The gene calls are TRBV28 and TRBJ2-3; 10 positions agree with TRBD2. Losses at the gene ends were 6 bases for V and 5 bases for J; bases not matched to a gene: 8. Germline V lookup: CDR1 MDHEN, CDR2 SYDVKM. CDR3 length equals 15 residues.

V and J are TRBV2 and TRBJ1-2; TRBD1 matches at 7 bases. This CDR3 is 11 amino acids long. The V segment lost 9 bases and the J segment 8 bases; nucleotides outside the gene matches: 6. CDR1 is SNHLY, CDR2 FYNNEI, per germline. CDR3 sequence: CASKTGTGYTF. The CDR3 nucleotides read TGTGCCAGTAAGACAGGGACAGGCTACACCTTC.

This chain uses TRBV27 with TRBJ2-7; D possibly corresponds to TRBD2 (5 bases). With 6 bases removed from V and 2 bases from J, the gap between germline ends came to 14 bases. CDR1 is MNHEY, CDR2 SMNVEV, per germline (reference sequence). The CDR3 is 14 residues long. CDR3 sequence reads: CASRPWAEAYEQYF. The CDR3 coding sequence is TGTGCCAGCAGGCCTTGGGCGGAGGCCTACGAGCAGTACTTC.

V and J are TRBV6-6 and TRBJ2-7, with unresolved D. The CDR3 loop spans 13 amino acids. Germline CDR1 MNHNY, CDR2 SVGAGI (reference sequence). V was pared by 3 bases and J by 1 base, with 7 bases between. The chain's CDR3 is CASSYDSSYEQYF. The CDR3 bases are TGTGCCAGCAGTTATGACTCGTCCTACGAGCAGTACTTC.

V gene TRBV30 combines with J gene TRBJ1-2; D unresolved. V dropped 2 bases and J dropped 9 bases, with 10 bases sitting between them. The length of the CDR3 is 11 residues. Germline V gives CDR1 GTSNPN, CDR2 SVGIG (reference sequence). The CDR3, as DNA: TGTGCCTGGAGTTCAGGATCGAGCTACACCTTC. This encodes CAWSSGSSYTF. Variable domain in full (rest from reference TRBV30 and TRBJ1-2): SQTIHQWPATLVQPVGSPLSLECTVEGTSNPNLYWYRQAAGRGLQLLFYSVGIGQISSEVPQNLSASRPQDRQFILSSKKLLLSDSGFYLCAWSSGSSYTFGSGTRLTVV.

This clone is a singleton in its sample. This chain joins TRBV10-3 and TRBJ1-1, with 7 bases that match TRBD1. The CDR3 totals 16 residues. J gave up 0 bases and V 4 bases, and 8 bases lay outside the gene matches. Germline lookup yields CDR1 ENHRY and CDR2 SYGVKD. The DNA of the CDR3 is TGTGCCATCAGTGGTAATAGGGGGCTCGTGAACACTGAAGCTTTCTTT. Protein sequence: CAISGNRGLVNTEAFF.

The chain links TRBV4-2 to TRBJ1-1; 8 bases line up with TRBD1. After removal of 4 bases from V and 2 bases from J, the junction contained 6 bases not matched to a gene. Germline lookup yields CDR1 LGHNA and CDR2 YNFKEQ. This CDR3 has 15 amino acids. DNA of the CDR3: TGTGCCAGCAGCCCTAATCAGGGGGCTAACACTGAAGCTTTCTTT. Translating it yields CASSPNQGANTEAFF.

The V call is TRBV5-4, the J call TRBJ2-2; 10 nucleotides align to TRBD2. The V gene end was trimmed by 3 bases and the J gene end by 0 bases; junction bases not matched to a gene: 2. Germline CDR1 and CDR2: SGHNT and YYREEE (reference sequence). CDR3 length: 16 amino acids. As DNA, the CDR3 is TGTGCCAGCAGCTCAGGACTAGCGGCGAACACCGGGGAGCTGTTTTTT. Translating it yields CASSSGLAANTGELFF.

The table lists this clone with a count of one. V and J are TRBV5-1 and TRBJ1-5; D is ambiguous. Germline assignment: CDR1 SGHRS and CDR2 YFSETQ. The CDR3 totals 15 residues. With 0 bases removed from V and 8 bases from J, the gap between germline ends came to 15 bases. CDR3 protein: CASSLADPRLEPQHF. In DNA form, the CDR3 reads TGCGCCAGCAGCTTGGCCGATCCGAGGCTTGAGCCCCAGCATTTT.

The rearrangement joins TRBV5-1 to TRBJ2-3, with 7 bases fitting TRBD2. The germline gives CDR1 SGHRS, CDR2 YFSETQ. The CDR3 covers 15 residues. The V and J ends lost 2 bases and 0 bases, in that order; junction bases with no gene match: 3. The CDR3 region has the DNA TGCGCCAGCAGCTTAGCGGGACGGAGCACAGATACGCAGTATTTT. This codes for CASSLAGRSTDTQYF.

The genes are TRBV29-1 and TRBJ1-1; D gene uncertain. Germline V gene sequence: CDR1 SQVTM, CDR2 ANQGSEA. The CDR3 covers 13 residues. V was trimmed by 3 bases and J by 2 bases, leaving 10 bases between them. CDR3: CSVEYDFNTEAFF. CDR3 nucleotides: TGCAGCGTTGAGTACGACTTTAACACTGAAGCTTTCTTT.

In its sample, this clone was seen a few times. J is TRBJ2-2 and V is TRBV6-1; 13 nucleotides line up with TRBD2. This CDR3 contains 15 residues. Germline CDR1 is MNHNS and CDR2 is SASEGT. The V segment lost 6 bases and the J segment 5 bases; nucleotides outside the gene matches: 3. The chain's CDR3 is CASRRLAGGTGELFF. The DNA for the CDR3 is TGTGCCAGCAGGCGACTAGCGGGGGGAACCGGGGAGCTGTTTTTT.

V and J are TRBV11-3 and TRBJ1-2; D is possibly TRBD1 (5 bases). The germline V and J ends were trimmed by 5 bases and 2 bases, with 15 bases remaining between them. CDR3 size: 15 residues. Per the germline V gene, CDR1 is SGHNT and CDR2 is YENEEA. CDR3 DNA: TGTGCCAGCAGCAGAAACCAGGGTGCGAACTATGGCTACACCTTC. Translating gives CASSRNQGANYGYTF.

In DNA form, the CDR3 reads TGCGCCAGCAGCTTGGGACAACAATTTAACTATGGCTACACCTTC. Translating gives CASSLGQQFNYGYTF. V usage is TRBV5-1 and J usage is TRBJ1-2, with no clear D. Trimming took off 0 bases at V and 1 base at J, with 10 bases between the two ends. The V gene's germline CDR1 is SGHRS and CDR2 YFSETQ. The CDR3 covers 15 residues.

The rearrangement joins TRBV9 to TRBJ1-2; no firm D call. The V gene's germline CDR1 is SGDLS and CDR2 YYNGEE. V was cut by 4 bases and J by 4 bases, with 11 bases left in between. This CDR3 spans 13 amino acids. CDR3 DNA sequence: TGTGCCAGCAGCCCCGGGAGTGCCTATGGCTACACCTTC. This encodes CASSPGSAYGYTF. Supplemented by reference TRBV9 and TRBJ1-2, the full variable domain reads DSGVTQTPKHLITATGQRVTLRCSPRSGDLSVYWYQQSLDQGLQFLIQYYNGEERAKGNILERFSAQQFPDLHSELNLSSLELGDSALYFCASSPGSAYGYTFGSGTRLTVV.

The chain employs TRBV27 and TRBJ1-5; weak D call: TRBD1 (5 bases). V was pared by 5 bases and J by 0 bases, with 23 bases between. In germline, CDR1 is MNHEY, CDR2 SMNVEV (reference sequence). CDR3 length equals 19 residues. As DNA, the CDR3 is TGTGCCAGCAGTAGCCGCCGGGGACTCAGGCTCTATAGCAATCAGCCCCAGCATTTT. This encodes CASSSRRGLRLYSNQPQHF.

The V and J genes are TRBV5-1 and TRBJ2-2; D is perhaps TRBD1 (6 bases). Germline V CDR1 and CDR2: SGHRS, YFSETQ. Trimming removed 1 base from V and 4 bases from J, with 11 bases in between. The CDR3 totals 15 residues. The CDR3 coding sequence is TGCGCCAGCAGCTTGAAACAGGGCGGCACCGGGGAGCTGTTTTTT. Its protein is CASSLKQGGTGELFF.